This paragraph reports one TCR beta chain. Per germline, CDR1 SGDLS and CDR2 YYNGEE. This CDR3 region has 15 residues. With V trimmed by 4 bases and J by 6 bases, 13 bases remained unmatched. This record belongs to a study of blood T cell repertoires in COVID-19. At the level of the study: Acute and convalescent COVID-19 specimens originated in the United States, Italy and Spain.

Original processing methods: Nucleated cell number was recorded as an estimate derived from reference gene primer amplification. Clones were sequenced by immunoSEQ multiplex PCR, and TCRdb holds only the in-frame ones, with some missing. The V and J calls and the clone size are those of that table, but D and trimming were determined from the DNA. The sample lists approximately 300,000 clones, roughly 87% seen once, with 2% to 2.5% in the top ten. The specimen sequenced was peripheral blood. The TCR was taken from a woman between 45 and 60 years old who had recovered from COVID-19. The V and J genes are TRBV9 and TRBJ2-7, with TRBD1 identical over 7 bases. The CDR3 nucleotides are TGTGCCAGCAGCCCAGGGACAGAAGTCTGGCGCGAGCAGTACTTC. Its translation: CASSPGTEVWREQYF. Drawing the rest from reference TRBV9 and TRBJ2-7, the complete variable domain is DSGVTQTPKHLITATGQRVTLRCSPRSGDLSVYWYQQSLDQGLQFLIQYYNGEERAKGNILERFSAQQFPDLHSELNLSSLELGDSALYFCASSPGTEVWREQYFGPGTRLTVT.